The 25 T cell receptor beta chains in this list originate from one sample, sequenced in a study of somatic mutations in cytotoxic T cells in rheumatoid arthritis. Data came from immunoSEQ multiplex PCR; TCRdb stores just in-frame clones and leaves some out. This table holds tens of thousands of clones, about four fifths found once. Sequenced material: CD8+ T cells sorted from blood. The receptors here all came from an adult with rheumatoid arthritis.

J is TRBJ1-1 and V is TRBV5-1, with no clear D. CDR3 length: 12 amino acids. V lost 0 bases and J 7 bases, leaving 7 bases between the germline ends. Germline V lookup: CDR1 SGHRS, CDR2 YFSETQ. The CDR3 region is CASSLDEVEAFF. CDR3 nucleotides: TGCGCCAGCAGCTTGGATGAGGTTGAAGCTTTCTTT.

This clone was recorded only once. The chain joins TRBV5-1 to TRBJ2-3; D call uncertain. The germline V gene encodes CDR1 SGHRS and CDR2 YFSETQ. Trimming shortened V by 1 base and J by 1 base, and 13 bases separated the two germline ends. The CDR3 loop spans 16 amino acids. CDR3 DNA: TGCGCCAGCAGCTTGAAGCCCCTAGACGGCACAGATACGCAGTATTTT. This gives the protein CASSLKPLDGTDTQYF. Combining the CDR3 with reference TRBV5-1 and TRBJ2-3 gives the whole variable domain KAGVTQTPRYLIKTRGQQVTLSCSPISGHRSVSWYQQTPGQGLQFLFEYFSETQRNKGNFPGRFSGRQFSNSRSEMNVSTLELGDSALYLCASSLKPLDGTDTQYFGPGTRLTVL.

This clone is labeled as large. The chain couples TRBV27 to TRBJ1-2; tentatively, D is TRBD1 (5 bases). Per the germline V gene, CDR1 is MNHEY and CDR2 is SMNVEV (reference sequence). With 3 bases removed from V and 6 bases from J, the gap between germline ends came to 14 bases. CDR3 length equals 14 residues. Written as DNA, the CDR3 is TGTGCCAGCAGTTTGAGGGGTTTCAGGGATGGCTACACCTTC. Translation gives CASSLRGFRDGYTF.

This chain connects TRBV14 to TRBJ2-7, with a weak D call TRBD2 (5 bases). The V and J ends lost 3 bases and 5 bases respectively, with 11 bases between them. Germline V lookup: CDR1 SGHDN, CDR2 FVKESK. The CDR3 loop spans 13 amino acids. The CDR3 DNA sequence: TGTGCCAGCAGCCACTTCCCGGGGAACGAGCAGTACTTC. It encodes CASSHFPGNEQYF.

The chain joins TRBV30 to TRBJ2-6; D perhaps matches TRBD1 (5 bases). The CDR3 length is 14 residues. The ends were cut back, 5 bases at V and 0 bases at J, with 8 bases in the middle. Germline-derived CDR1 and CDR2 are GTSNPN and SVGIG (reference sequence). The CDR3 region has the DNA TGTGCCTGGTCAGGGTTCTCTGGGGCCAACGTCCTGACTTTC. Translated, it gives CAWSGFSGANVLTF. Full variable domain (remainder filled in from reference TRBV30 and TRBJ2-6): SQTIHQWPATLVQPVGSPLSLECTVEGTSNPNLYWYRQAAGRGLQLLFYSVGIGQISSEVPQNLSASRPQDRQFILSSKKLLLSDSGFYLCAWSGFSGANVLTFGAGSRLTVL.

This sequence joins TRBV13 and TRBJ2-1; 12 positions match TRBD2. The J segment lost 3 bases and the V segment lost 4 bases, leaving 4 bases of the junction unmatched. The CDR3 contains 16 residues. The germline CDR1 and CDR2 sequences are PRHDT and FYEKMQ (reference sequence). CDR3 sequence (DNA): TGTGCCAGCAGCTCCAAGACTAGCGGGGGCTACAATGAGCAGTTCTTC. This codes for CASSSKTSGGYNEQFF.

This rearrangement joins TRBV13 to TRBJ2-3; TRBD1 or TRBD2 may be the D gene (6 bases each). CDR3 length: 16 amino acids. Germline loops: CDR1 PRHDT, CDR2 FYEKMQ (reference sequence). Trimming took 5 bases from V and 1 from J, leaving 16 bases between them. The CDR3 bases are TGTGCCAGCAGCGCGCTGGGGGCTAGCGGCACAGATACGCAGTATTTT. Translation gives CASSALGASGTDTQYF. Combining the CDR3 with reference TRBV13 and TRBJ2-3 gives the whole variable domain AAGVIQSPRHLIKEKRETATLKCYPIPRHDTVYWYQQGPGQDPQFLISFYEKMQSDKGSIPDRFSAQQFSDYHSELNMSSLELGDSALYFCASSALGASGTDTQYFGPGTRLTVL.

This chain joins TRBV11-3 and TRBJ2-1, with 15 nucleotides matching TRBD2. The CDR3 runs to 19 residues. The V and J ends lost 2 bases and 7 bases, in that order; junction bases with no gene match: 12. CDR1 SGHNT and CDR2 YENEEA come from the germline V gene. CDR3 sequence (DNA): TGTGCCAGCAGCTTATCTGGGACTAGCGGGGGGAGGGGATTTAATGAGCAGTTCTTC. The encoded protein is CASSLSGTSGGRGFNEQFF.

This chain connects TRBV5-4 to TRBJ1-3; 8 bases map to TRBD1. Trimming cost V 4 bases and J 2 bases; bases outside gene matches: 11. The CDR3 has 17 amino acids. CDR1 is SGHNT and CDR2 is YYREEE in the germline V gene (reference sequence). CDR3 residues: CASSSGKGTGAGNTIYF. The CDR3 DNA is TGTGCCAGCAGCAGTGGTAAGGGGACAGGCGCTGGAAACACCATATATTTT.

This rearrangement joins TRBV9 to TRBJ1-4, with TRBD1 matching over 7 bases. This CDR3 has 17 residues. CDR1 and CDR2 (germline): SGDLS, YYNGEE. V shed 0 bases and J 8 bases; nucleotides not matched to a gene: 13. The CDR3 loop is CASSVAPRPPRGEKLFF. CDR3 nucleotides: TGTGCCAGCAGCGTAGCACCCCGCCCCCCCAGGGGGGAAAAACTGTTTTTT.

The CDR3 is CAWSWGSGGEQFF. DNA of the CDR3: TGTGCCTGGAGTTGGGGGAGCGGGGGTGAGCAGTTCTTC. The chain carries TRBV30 and TRBJ2-1, with 8 bases that match TRBD2. Trimming cost V 2 bases and J 9 bases; bases outside gene matches: 6. The CDR3 covers 13 residues. Germline CDR1 reads GTSNPN; CDR2 reads SVGIG (reference sequence).

J is TRBJ2-3 and V is TRBV5-8; D gene ambiguous. The germline gives CDR1 SGHTS, CDR2 YDEGEE. V was trimmed by 0 bases and J by 6 bases, leaving 8 bases between them. The CDR3 extends over 13 amino acids. The CDR3: CASSLGRVDTQYF. The CDR3 coding sequence is TGTGCCAGCAGCTTGGGTAGGGTCGATACGCAGTATTTT.

A few counts support this clone. The chain uses TRBV4-1 and TRBJ2-7; D gene uncertain. Germline V gene sequence: CDR1 MGHRA, CDR2 YSYEKL. V dropped 0 bases and J dropped 9 bases, with 12 bases sitting between them. There are 13 residues in the CDR3. The CDR3 region has the DNA TGCGCCAGCAGCCAAGATAGCCCTACGGGGCAGTACTTC. This codes for CASSQDSPTGQYF.

The chain carries TRBV6-5 and TRBJ2-5; 7 bases are shared with TRBD1. Germline CDR1 and CDR2: MNHEY and SVGAGI. There are 14 residues in the CDR3. J lost 1 base, V lost 4 bases, and 3 bases had no gene match. The CDR3 nucleotides read TGTGCCAGCAGTTCAGGGGGTTTCCAAGAGACCCAGTACTTC. Protein product: CASSSGGFQETQYF.

This clone was detected once. This chain joins TRBV28 and TRBJ1-2; 8 bases are shared with TRBD1. The germline V gene has CDR1 MDHEN and CDR2 SYDVKM. The CDR3 has 16 residues. V lost 5 bases, J lost 5 bases, and 13 bases stayed unmatched. CDR3 in amino acids: CASSGGTGSGKYGYTF. In nucleotides, the CDR3 is TGTGCCAGCAGTGGAGGGACAGGCTCGGGCAAGTATGGCTACACCTTC.

The chain links TRBV9 to TRBJ2-3; TRBD2 matches 10 bases. Germline CDR1 is SGDLS and CDR2 is YYNGEE. V lost 1 base and J lost 4; bases outside the gene matches: 6. CDR3 size: 16 residues. CDR3: CASSVSSGGASDTQYF. In DNA form, the CDR3 reads TGTGCCAGCAGCGTATCCAGCGGGGGGGCATCAGATACGCAGTATTTT.

A single count supports this clone. The chain combines TRBV11-3 with TRBJ2-1; 7 bases agree with TRBD2. The length of the CDR3 is 15 residues. V lost 1 base, J lost 5 bases, and 5 bases stayed unmatched. CDR1 is SGHNT and CDR2 is YENEEA in the germline V gene. CDR3 DNA sequence: TGTGCCAGCAGCTTAGTTCCTAGCGGCAACAATGAGCAGTTCTTC. It translates to CASSLVPSGNNEQFF.

This clone was detected once. The chain combines TRBV6-5 with TRBJ2-1; D might be TRBD1 (5 bases). Deletions cut 6 bases from V and 7 bases from J, with 10 bases between. The CDR3 is 12 amino acids. The germline CDR1 and CDR2 sequences are MNHEY and SVGAGI. CDR3 DNA: TGTGCCAGCAGAAGGGGTCCAAATGAGCAGTTCTTC. Translated: CASRRGPNEQFF.

This clone has a single count. The chain links TRBV7-8 to TRBJ2-7, with 9 nucleotides matching TRBD2. The CDR3 runs 15 residues. The germline V gene has CDR1 SGHVS and CDR2 FQNEAQ. V shed 4 bases and J 4 bases; nucleotides not matched to a gene: 8. The DNA of the CDR3 is TGTGCCAGCAGCTCAGCGGGAGGACCTTTTTACGAGCAGTACTTC. This codes for CASSSAGGPFYEQYF.

V and J are TRBV5-5 and TRBJ2-7, with D perhaps matching TRBD2 (5 bases). The V and J ends lost 4 bases and 2 bases respectively, with 19 bases between them. The CDR3 has 16 amino acids. Germline V gives CDR1 SGHKS, CDR2 YYEKEE (reference sequence). Here the CDR3 reads CASSDDGNLLAYEQYF. The CDR3 nucleotides are TGTGCCAGCAGCGATGACGGGAATCTACTTGCCTACGAGCAGTACTTC.

V is TRBV5-6 and J is TRBJ1-6, with a possible D match to TRBD1 (6 bases). This CDR3 contains 18 residues. V lost 1 base and J lost 4, with 18 bases in between. CDR1 and CDR2 from the germline V gene are SGHDT and YYEEEE. CDR3 in amino acids: CASSLSWGQQGYNSPLHF. The CDR3 DNA sequence: TGTGCCAGCAGCTTGTCCTGGGGGCAGCAAGGGTATAATTCACCCCTCCACTTT.

The gene calls are TRBV2 and TRBJ1-2; 11 bases agree with TRBD1. The CDR3 is made up of 13 amino acids. Looked up from germline, CDR1 is SNHLY and CDR2 is FYNNEI. J was trimmed by 2 bases and V by 8 bases; bases with no gene match: 1. CDR3 residues: CASGTGGNYGYTF. As DNA, the CDR3 is TGTGCCAGCGGGACAGGGGGAAACTATGGCTACACCTTC.

The rearrangement uses TRBV29-1 and TRBJ1-3, with TRBD1 as a possible D gene (5 bases). This CDR3 is built from 13 residues. Germline V gene data show CDR1 as SQVTM and CDR2 as ANQGSEA. Trimming left V 7 bases short and J 4 bases short, with 14 bases between. CDR3 protein: CSAWGGSGNTIYF. CDR3 in DNA: TGCAGCGCCTGGGGGGGATCCGGAAACACCATATATTTT.

This sequence joins TRBV10-3 and TRBJ1-1; no clear D. V lost 2 bases and J lost 4, with 11 bases in between. The germline V gene has CDR1 ENHRY and CDR2 SYGVKD. The CDR3 runs to 14 residues. The CDR3 reads CAISEVGVATEAFF. DNA for the CDR3: TGTGCCATCAGTGAGGTTGGGGTGGCCACTGAAGCTTTCTTT.

The CDR3 sequence: CASRPGLAGDGANTGELFF. The CDR3 bases are TGTGCCAGCAGACCGGGACTAGCGGGAGACGGCGCGAACACCGGGGAGCTGTTTTTT. This chain connects TRBV7-8 to TRBJ2-2, with 14 bases identical to TRBD2. Germline V CDR1 and CDR2: SGHVS, FQNEAQ. V lost 6 bases and J lost 0; bases outside the gene matches: 9. This CDR3 region has 19 residues.